This TCR beta chain originates from a study of spatial heterogeneity in lung cancer. On the study more broadly: An average of more than ten raw reads was observed per unique TCR and UMI combination.

To note about this clonotype: Antigen unknown.

The germline V and J ends were trimmed by 3 bases and 6 bases, with 10 bases remaining between them. Per germline, CDR1 SGHRS and CDR2 YFSETQ. The CDR3 covers 12 residues. The study's findings and limits: Ubiquitous expanded tumor TCRs were seen in blood more at resection than at follow-up.

Time point here: sample taken at primary tumor resection. 72 TRACERx patients with early, untreated non-small cell lung cancer donated samples. The study sequenced unsorted whole RNA from tumor, nontumor lung or frozen PBMC. Using its own MiXCR run on the 5' RACE reads, TCRdb lists one record per CDR3 protein. The sample yields 48,000 or so distinct CDR3 sequences, around 5.2% seen once. Source: PBMCs, taken at surgery. This TCR was sampled from a male donor with early-stage non-small cell lung cancer. This chain links TRBV5-1 with TRBJ2-7, with unresolved D. CDR3 nucleotides: TGCGCCAGCAGCTGGCCCCCTTTCGAGCAGTACTTC. Protein product: CASSWPPFEQYF.